This T cell receptor (beta chain) was documented in a study of graft-versus-host responses after intestinal transplantation. Background on the study: Among the recipients, all got anti-thymocyte globulin induction and then tacrolimus and steroids for around 3 years.

CDR1 is SGHRS and CDR2 is YFSETQ in the germline V gene. V shed 0 bases and J shed 5 bases, with 14 bases lying between them. The CDR3 loop spans 15 amino acids. Findings of the study overall: GvH clones turned up in recipient marrow; some had shown up first in ileum or blood.

Produced via immunoSEQ multiplex PCR; TCRdb's table is partial and in-frame only. The table lists over 15,000 clones, approximately 80% of them singletons. As to this clone: The antigen remains unidentified.

The chain recombines TRBV5-1 with TRBJ2-5; D not resolved. The TCR originated in a human patient who received an intestinal transplant, so some T cells may come from the graft donor. The sample was PBMCs, taken 14 days after transplant. The CDR3 is CASSLVTGPMETQYF. The CDR3 nucleotides read TGCGCCAGCAGCTTGGTGACTGGTCCCATGGAGACCCAGTACTTC. The full variable domain, completed using reference TRBV5-1 and TRBJ2-5, is KAGVTQTPRYLIKTRGQQVTLSCSPISGHRSVSWYQQTPGQGLQFLFEYFSETQRNKGNFPGRFSGRQFSNSRSEMNVSTLELGDSALYLCASSLVTGPMETQYFGPGTRLLVL.